This record looks at one TCR beta chain sequence and its context. The CDR3 runs 17 residues. From germline, CDR1 is MGHRA and CDR2 YSYEKL. Trimming cost V 0 bases and J 8 bases; bases outside gene matches: 14. Sequencing used immunoSEQ multiplex PCR; TCRdb keeps in-frame clones, though not all of them. This table has some 70,000 clones, around 93% appearing once. The chain has TRBV4-1 and TRBJ2-3, with 7 bases matching TRBD1. This sequence originates from a man aged 35-49 years with rheumatoid arthritis. Sequencing was performed on PBMCs. The CDR3: CASSQELVSGRGLTQYF. The CDR3 DNA sequence: TGCGCCAGCAGCCAAGAACTAGTGAGCGGAAGGGGGCTTACGCAGTATTTT.